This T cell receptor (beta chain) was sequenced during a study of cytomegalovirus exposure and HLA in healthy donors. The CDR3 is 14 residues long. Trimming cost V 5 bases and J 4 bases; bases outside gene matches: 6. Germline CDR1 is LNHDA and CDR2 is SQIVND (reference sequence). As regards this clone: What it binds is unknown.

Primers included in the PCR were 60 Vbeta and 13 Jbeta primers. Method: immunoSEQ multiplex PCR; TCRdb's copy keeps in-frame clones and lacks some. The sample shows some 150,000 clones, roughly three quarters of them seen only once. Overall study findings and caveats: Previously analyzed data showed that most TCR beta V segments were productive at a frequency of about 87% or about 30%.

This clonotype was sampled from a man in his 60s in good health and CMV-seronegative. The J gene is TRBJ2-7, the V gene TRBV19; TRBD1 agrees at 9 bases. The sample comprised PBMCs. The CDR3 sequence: CASSPGQGPYEQYF. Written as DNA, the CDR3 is TGTGCCAGTAGTCCGGGACAGGGACCTTACGAGCAGTACTTC.